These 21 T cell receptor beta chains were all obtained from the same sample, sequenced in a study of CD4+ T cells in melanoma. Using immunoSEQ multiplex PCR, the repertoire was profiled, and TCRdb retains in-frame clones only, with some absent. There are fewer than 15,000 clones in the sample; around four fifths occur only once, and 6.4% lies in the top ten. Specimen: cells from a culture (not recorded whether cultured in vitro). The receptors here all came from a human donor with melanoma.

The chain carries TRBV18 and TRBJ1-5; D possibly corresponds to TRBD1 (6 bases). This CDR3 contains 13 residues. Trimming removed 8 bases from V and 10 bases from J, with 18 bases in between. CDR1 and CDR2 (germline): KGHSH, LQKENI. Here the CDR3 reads CASQDSREGPQHF. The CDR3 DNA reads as TGTGCCAGCCAGGACAGCCGCGAGGGTCCCCAGCATTTT.

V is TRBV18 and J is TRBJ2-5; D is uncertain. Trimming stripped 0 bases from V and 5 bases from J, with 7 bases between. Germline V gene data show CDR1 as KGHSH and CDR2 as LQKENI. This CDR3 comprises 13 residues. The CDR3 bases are TGTGCCAGCTCACCACCGTCCTACGAGACCCAGTACTTC. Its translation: CASSPPSYETQYF.

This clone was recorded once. The CDR3 here is CASARDNQQPQHF. The CDR3 region has the DNA TGTGCCAGCGCTCGGGACAACCAACAGCCCCAGCATTTT. The chain is built from TRBV6-4 and TRBJ1-5; D possibly corresponds to TRBD1 (6 bases). This CDR3 region has 13 residues. V lost 8 bases and J 7 bases, leaving 15 bases between the germline ends. The germline V gene has CDR1 MRHNA and CDR2 SNTAGT.

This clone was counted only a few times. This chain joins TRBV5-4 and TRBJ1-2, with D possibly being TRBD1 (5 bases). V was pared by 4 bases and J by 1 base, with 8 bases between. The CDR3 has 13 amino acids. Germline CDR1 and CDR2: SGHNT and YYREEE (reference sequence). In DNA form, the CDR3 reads TGTGCCAGCAGCCCCGACAGTAACTATGGCTACACCTTC. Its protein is CASSPDSNYGYTF.

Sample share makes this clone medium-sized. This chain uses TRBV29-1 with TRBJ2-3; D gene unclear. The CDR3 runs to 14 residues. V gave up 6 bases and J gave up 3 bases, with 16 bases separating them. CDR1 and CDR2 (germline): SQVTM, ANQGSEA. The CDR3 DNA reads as TGCAGCGTGCGACAATTTGGGCGTACAGATACGCAGTATTTT. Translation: CSVRQFGRTDTQYF.

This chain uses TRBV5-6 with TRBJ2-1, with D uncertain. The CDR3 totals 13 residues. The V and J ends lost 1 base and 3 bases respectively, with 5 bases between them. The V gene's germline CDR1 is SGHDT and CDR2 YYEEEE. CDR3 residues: CASSLNLYNEQFF. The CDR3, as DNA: TGTGCCAGCAGCTTGAACCTCTACAATGAGCAGTTCTTC.

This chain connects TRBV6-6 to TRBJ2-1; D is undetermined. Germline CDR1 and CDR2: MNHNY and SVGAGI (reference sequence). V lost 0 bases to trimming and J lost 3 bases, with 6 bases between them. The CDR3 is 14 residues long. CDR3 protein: CASSYSRVYNEQFF. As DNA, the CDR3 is TGTGCCAGCAGTTACTCTAGGGTCTACAATGAGCAGTTCTTC.

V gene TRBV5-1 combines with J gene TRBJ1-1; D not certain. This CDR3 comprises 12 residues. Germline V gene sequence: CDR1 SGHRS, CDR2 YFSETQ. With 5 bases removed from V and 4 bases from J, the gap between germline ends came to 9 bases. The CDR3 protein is CASRFDTTEAFF. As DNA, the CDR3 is TGCGCCAGCAGATTTGACACCACTGAAGCTTTCTTT. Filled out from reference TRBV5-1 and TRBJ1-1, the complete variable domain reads KAGVTQTPRYLIKTRGQQVTLSCSPISGHRSVSWYQQTPGQGLQFLFEYFSETQRNKGNFPGRFSGRQFSNSRSEMNVSTLELGDSALYLCASRFDTTEAFFGQGTRLTVV.

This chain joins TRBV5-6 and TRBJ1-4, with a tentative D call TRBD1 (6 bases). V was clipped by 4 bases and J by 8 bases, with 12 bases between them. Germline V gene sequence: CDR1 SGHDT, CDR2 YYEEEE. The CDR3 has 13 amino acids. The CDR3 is CASSTRTVEKLFF. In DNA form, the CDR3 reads TGTGCCAGCAGCACCCGGACAGTAGAAAAACTGTTTTTT.

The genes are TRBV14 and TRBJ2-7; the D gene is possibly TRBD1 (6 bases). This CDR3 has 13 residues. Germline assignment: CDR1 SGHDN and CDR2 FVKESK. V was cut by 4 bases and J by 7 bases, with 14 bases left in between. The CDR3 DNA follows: TGTGCCAGCAGCCCTTACACAGGGTGGGAGCAGTACTTC. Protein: CASSPYTGWEQYF.

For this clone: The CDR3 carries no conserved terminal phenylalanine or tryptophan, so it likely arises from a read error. Written as DNA, the CDR3 is TGTGCCAGTAGTATCTCCCCGACGCGTGAAGCTTTCCTT. This gives the protein CASSISPTREAFL. The chain links TRBV19 to TRBJ1-1; D gene uncertain. The CDR3 contains 13 residues. V gave up 3 bases and J gave up 7 bases, with 12 bases separating them. Germline CDR1 LNHDA, CDR2 SQIVND (reference sequence).

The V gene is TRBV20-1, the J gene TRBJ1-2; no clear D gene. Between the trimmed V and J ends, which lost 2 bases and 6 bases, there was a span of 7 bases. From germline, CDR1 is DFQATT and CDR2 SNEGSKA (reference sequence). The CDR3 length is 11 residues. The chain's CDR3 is CSARTGNGYTF. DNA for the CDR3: TGCAGTGCTAGAACGGGAAATGGCTACACCTTC.

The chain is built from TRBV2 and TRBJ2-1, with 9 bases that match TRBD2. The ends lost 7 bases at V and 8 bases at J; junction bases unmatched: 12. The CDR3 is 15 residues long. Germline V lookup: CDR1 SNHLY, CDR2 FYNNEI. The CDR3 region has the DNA TGTGCCAGCAAGTCTGCCCTAGCGGGGTTAGATGAGCAGTTCTTC. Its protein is CASKSALAGLDEQFF.

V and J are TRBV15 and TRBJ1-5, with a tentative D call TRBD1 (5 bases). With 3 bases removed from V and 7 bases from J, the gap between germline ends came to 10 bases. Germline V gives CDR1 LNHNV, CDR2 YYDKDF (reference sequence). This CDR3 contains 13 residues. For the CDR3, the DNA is TGTGCCACCAGCAGCAGGGAGCGGCAGCCCCAGCATTTT. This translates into CATSSRERQPQHF. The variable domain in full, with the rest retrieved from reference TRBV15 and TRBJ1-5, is DAMVIQNPRYQVTQFGKPVTLSCSQTLNHNVMYWYQQKSSQAPKLLFHYYDKDFNNEADTPDNFQSRRPNTSFCFLDIRSPGLGDTAMYLCATSSRERQPQHFGDGTRLSIL.

The CDR3 loop is CASSLESLMEYF. CDR3 bases: TGTGCCAGCAGCTTAGAGAGCTTGATGGAGTATTTT. The chain carries TRBV7-9 and TRBJ2-3, with no clear D. The CDR3 is 12 amino acids. In germline, CDR1 is SEHNR, CDR2 FQNEAQ (reference sequence). Between the trimmed V and J ends, which lost 1 base and 13 bases, there was a span of 12 bases.

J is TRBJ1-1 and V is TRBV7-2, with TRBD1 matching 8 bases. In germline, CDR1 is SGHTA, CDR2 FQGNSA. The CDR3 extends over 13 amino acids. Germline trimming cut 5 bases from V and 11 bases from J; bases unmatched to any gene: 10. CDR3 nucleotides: TGTGCCAGCAGCCCGGGGACAGGCCTGAGGGCTTTCTTT. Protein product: CASSPGTGLRAFF.

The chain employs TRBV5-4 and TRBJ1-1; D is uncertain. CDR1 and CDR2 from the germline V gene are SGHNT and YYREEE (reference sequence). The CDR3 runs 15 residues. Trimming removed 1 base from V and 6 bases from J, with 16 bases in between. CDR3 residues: CASSLKRAQTAEAFF. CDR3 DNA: TGTGCCAGCAGCTTGAAGCGGGCGCAGACTGCTGAAGCTTTCTTT.

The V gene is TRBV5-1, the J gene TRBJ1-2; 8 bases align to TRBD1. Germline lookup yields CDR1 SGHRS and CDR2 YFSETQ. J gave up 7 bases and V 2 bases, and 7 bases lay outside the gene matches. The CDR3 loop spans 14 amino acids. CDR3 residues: CASSLQGERSGYTF. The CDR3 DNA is TGCGCCAGCAGCTTACAGGGGGAAAGGAGTGGCTACACCTTC.

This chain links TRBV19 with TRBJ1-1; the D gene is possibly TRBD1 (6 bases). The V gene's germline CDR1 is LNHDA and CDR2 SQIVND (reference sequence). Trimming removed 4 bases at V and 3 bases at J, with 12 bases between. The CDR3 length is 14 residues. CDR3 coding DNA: TGTGCCAGTAGTAGATCAACAGGGTACACTGAAGCTTTCTTT. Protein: CASSRSTGYTEAFF.

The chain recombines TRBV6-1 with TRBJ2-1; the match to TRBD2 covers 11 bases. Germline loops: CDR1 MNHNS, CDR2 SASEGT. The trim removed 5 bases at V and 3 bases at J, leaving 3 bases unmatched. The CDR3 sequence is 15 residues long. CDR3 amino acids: CASSSTSGGYNEQFF. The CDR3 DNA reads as TGTGCCAGCAGTAGTACTAGCGGGGGCTACAATGAGCAGTTCTTC.

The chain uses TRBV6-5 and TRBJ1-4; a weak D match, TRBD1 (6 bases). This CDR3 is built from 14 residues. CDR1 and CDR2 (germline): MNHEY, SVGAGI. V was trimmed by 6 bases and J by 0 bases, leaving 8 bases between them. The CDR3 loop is CASRDSTTNEKLFF. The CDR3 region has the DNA TGTGCCAGCAGGGACAGTACAACTAATGAAAAACTGTTTTTT.